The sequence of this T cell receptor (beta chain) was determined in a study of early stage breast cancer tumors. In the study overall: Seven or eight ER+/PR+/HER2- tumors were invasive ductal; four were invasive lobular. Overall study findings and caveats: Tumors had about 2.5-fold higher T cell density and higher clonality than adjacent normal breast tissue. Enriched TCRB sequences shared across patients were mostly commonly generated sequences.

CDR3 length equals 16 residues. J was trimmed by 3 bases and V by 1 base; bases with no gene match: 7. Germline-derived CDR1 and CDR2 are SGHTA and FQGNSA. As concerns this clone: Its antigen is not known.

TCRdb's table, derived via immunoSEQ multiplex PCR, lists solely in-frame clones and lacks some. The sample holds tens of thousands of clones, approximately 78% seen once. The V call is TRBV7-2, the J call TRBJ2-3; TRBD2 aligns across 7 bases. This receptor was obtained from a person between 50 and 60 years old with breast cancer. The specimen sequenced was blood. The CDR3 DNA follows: TGTGCCAGCAGCTTAGTTGGAAGCGGGATAACAGATACGCAGTATTTT. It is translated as CASSLVGSGITDTQYF.